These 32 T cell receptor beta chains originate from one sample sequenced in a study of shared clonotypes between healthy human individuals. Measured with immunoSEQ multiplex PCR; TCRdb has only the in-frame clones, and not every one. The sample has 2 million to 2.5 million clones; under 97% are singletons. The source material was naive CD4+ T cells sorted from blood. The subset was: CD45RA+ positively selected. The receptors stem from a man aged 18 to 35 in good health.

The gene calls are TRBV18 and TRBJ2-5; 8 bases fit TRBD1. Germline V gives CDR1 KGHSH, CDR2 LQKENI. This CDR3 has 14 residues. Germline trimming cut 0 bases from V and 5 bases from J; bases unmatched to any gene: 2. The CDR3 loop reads CASSPPNRGETQYF. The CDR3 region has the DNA TGTGCCAGCTCACCACCGAACAGGGGGGAGACCCAGTACTTC.

The CDR3 DNA is TGTGCCAGCTCACCATTCGGAGGGGACTACGAGCAGTACTTC. Residues: CASSPFGGDYEQYF. This chain connects TRBV18 to TRBJ2-7, with TRBD2 as a possible D gene (6 bases). Germline V gene data show CDR1 as KGHSH and CDR2 as LQKENI. The CDR3 loop spans 14 amino acids. Between the trimmed V and J ends, which lost 2 bases and 3 bases, there was a span of 11 bases. The full variable domain, in which reference TRBV18 and TRBJ2-7 provide the parts outside the CDR3, is NAGVMQNPRHLVRRRGQEARLRCSPMKGHSHVYWYRQLPEEGLKFMVYLQKENIIDESGMPKERFSAEFPKEGPSILRIQQVVRGDSAAYFCASSPFGGDYEQYFGPGTRLTVT.

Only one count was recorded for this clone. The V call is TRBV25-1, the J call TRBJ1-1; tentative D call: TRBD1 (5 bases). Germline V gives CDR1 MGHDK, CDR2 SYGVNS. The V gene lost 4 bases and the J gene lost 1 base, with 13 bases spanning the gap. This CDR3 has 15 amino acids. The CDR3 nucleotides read TGTGCCAGCAGTGGGACACCCGGTCCGAACACTGAAGCTTTCTTT. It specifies CASSGTPGPNTEAFF.

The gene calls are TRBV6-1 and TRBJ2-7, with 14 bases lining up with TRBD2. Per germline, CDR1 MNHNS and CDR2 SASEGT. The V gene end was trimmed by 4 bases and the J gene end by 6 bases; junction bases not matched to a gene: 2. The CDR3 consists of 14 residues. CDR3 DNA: TGTGCCAGCAGTGGGACTAGCGGGGGGATCGAGCAGTACTTC. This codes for CASSGTSGGIEQYF.

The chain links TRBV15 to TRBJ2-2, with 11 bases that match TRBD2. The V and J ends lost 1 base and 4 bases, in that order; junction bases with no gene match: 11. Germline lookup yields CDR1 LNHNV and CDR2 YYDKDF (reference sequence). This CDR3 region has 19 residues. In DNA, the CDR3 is TGTGCCACCAGCAGAGGTAATACTAGCGGGAGACGGGGCACCGGGGAGCTGTTTTTT. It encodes CATSRGNTSGRRGTGELFF.

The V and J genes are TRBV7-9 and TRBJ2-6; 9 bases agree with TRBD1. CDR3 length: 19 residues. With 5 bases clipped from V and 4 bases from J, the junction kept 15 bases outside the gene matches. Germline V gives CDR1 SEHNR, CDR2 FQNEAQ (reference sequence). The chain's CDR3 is CASSPTSGTGRGGANVLTF. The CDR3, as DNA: TGTGCCAGCAGCCCGACTTCGGGGACAGGGCGTGGCGGGGCCAACGTCCTGACTTTC.

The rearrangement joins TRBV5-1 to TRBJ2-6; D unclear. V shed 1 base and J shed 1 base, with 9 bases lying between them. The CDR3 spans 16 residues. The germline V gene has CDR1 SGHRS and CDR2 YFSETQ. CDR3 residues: CASSLSSISGANVLTF. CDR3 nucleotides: TGCGCCAGCAGCTTGAGTAGCATTTCTGGGGCCAACGTCCTGACTTTC.

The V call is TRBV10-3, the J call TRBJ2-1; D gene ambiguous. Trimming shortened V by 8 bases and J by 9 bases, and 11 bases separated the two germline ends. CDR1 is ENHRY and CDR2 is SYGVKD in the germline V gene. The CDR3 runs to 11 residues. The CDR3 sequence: CAILGRTEQFF. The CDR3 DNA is TGTGCCATCCTGGGCAGGACTGAGCAGTTCTTC.

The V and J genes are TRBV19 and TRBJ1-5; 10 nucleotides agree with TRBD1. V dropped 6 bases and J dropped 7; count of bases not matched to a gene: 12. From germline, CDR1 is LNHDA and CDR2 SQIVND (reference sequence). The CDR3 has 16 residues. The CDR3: CASRNLGQGLGQPQHF. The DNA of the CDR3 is TGTGCCAGTAGGAATCTGGGACAGGGGCTTGGGCAGCCCCAGCATTTT.

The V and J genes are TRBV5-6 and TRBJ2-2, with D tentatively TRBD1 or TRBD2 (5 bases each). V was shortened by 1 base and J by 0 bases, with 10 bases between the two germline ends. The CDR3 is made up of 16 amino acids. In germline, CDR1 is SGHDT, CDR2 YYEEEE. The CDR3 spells CASSLIWGPNTGELFF. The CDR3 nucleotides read TGTGCCAGCAGCTTGATATGGGGACCGAACACCGGGGAGCTGTTTTTT.

The CDR3 nucleotides are TGTGCCAGCAGTCTCAGGACAGGGGGCGGTGGCTACACCTTC. Translated: CASSLRTGGGGYTF. The chain combines TRBV2 with TRBJ1-2; 11 nucleotides align to TRBD1. The CDR3 consists of 14 residues. Germline trimming cut 5 bases from V and 7 bases from J; bases unmatched to any gene: 6. Germline CDR1 SNHLY, CDR2 FYNNEI.

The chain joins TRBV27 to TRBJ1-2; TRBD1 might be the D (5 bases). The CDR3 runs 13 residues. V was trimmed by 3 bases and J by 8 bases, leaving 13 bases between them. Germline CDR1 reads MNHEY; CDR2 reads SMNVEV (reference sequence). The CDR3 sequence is CASSLVREGGYTF. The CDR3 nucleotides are TGTGCCAGCAGTTTGGTCAGGGAGGGCGGCTACACCTTC.

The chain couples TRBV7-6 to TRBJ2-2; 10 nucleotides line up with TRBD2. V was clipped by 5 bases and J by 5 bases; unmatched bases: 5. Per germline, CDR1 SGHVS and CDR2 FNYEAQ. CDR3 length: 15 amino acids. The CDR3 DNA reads TGTGCCAGCAGCGGTAGCGGGGGGTGGACCGGGGAGCTGTTTTTT. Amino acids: CASSGSGGWTGELFF.

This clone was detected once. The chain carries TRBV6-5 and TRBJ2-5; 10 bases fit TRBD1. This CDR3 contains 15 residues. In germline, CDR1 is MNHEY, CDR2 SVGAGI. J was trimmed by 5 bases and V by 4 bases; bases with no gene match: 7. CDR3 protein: CASSLGDRGRETQYF. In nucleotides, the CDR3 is TGTGCCAGCAGTTTAGGAGACAGGGGGCGGGAGACCCAGTACTTC.

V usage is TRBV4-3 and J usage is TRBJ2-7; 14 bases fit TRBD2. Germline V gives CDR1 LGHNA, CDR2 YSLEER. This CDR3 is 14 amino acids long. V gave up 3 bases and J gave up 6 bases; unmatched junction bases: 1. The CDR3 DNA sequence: TGCGCCAGCAGCCATGGACTAGCGGGAGGCGAGCAGTACTTC. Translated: CASSHGLAGGEQYF.

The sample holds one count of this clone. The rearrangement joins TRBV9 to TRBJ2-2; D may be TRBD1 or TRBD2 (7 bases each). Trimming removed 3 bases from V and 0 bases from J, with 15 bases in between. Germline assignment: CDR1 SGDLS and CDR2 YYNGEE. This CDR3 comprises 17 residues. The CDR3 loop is CASSAPGGGANTGELFF. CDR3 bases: TGTGCCAGCAGCGCCCCAGGGGGAGGGGCGAACACCGGGGAGCTGTTTTTT.

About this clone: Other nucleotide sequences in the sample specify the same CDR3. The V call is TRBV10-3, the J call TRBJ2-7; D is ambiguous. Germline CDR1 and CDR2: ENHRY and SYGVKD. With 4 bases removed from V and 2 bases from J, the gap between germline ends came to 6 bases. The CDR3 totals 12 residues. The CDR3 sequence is CAISAATYEQYF. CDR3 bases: TGTGCCATCAGTGCTGCCACCTACGAGCAGTACTTC.

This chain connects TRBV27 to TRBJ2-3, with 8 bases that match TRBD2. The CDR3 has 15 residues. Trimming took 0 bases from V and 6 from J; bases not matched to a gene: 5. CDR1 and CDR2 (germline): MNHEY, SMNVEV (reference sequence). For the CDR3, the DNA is TGTGCCAGCAGTTTATCGGGGCTAGCGGGCGATACGCAGTATTTT. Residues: CASSLSGLAGDTQYF.

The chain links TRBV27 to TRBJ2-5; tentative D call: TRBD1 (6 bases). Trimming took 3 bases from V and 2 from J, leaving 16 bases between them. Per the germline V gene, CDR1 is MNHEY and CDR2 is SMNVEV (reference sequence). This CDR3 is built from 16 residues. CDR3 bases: TGTGCCAGCAGTTTCCAGCGGACAGCCTTTCAAGAGACCCAGTACTTC. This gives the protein CASSFQRTAFQETQYF.

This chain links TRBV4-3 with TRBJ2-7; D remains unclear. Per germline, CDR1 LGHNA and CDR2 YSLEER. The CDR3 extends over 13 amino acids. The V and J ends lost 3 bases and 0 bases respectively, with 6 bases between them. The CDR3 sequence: CASSHGFSYEQYF. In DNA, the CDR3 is TGCGCCAGCAGCCATGGGTTCTCCTACGAGCAGTACTTC.

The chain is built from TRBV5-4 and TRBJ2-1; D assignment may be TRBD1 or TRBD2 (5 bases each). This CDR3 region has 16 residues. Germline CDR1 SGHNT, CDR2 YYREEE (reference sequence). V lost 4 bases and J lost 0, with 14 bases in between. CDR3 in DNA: TGTGCCAGCAGCAGGGGACGGACGAGCTCCTACAATGAGCAGTTCTTC. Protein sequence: CASSRGRTSSYNEQFF. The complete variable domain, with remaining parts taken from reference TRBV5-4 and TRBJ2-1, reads ETGVTQSPTHLIKTRGQQVTLRCSSQSGHNTVSWYQQALGQGPQFIFQYYREEENGRGNFPPRFSGLQFPNYSSELNVNALELDDSALYLCASSRGRTSSYNEQFFGPGTRLTVL.

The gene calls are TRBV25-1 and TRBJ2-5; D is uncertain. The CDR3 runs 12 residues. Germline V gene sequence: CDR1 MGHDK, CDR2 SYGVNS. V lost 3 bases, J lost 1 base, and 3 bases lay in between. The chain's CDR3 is CASSEAQETQYF. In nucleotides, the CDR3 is TGTGCCAGCAGTGAGGCCCAAGAGACCCAGTACTTC.

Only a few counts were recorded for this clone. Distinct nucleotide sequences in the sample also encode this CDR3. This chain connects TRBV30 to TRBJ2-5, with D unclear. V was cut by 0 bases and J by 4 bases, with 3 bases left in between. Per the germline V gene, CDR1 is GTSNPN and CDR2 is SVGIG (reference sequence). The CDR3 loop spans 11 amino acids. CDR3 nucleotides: TGTGCCTGGAGTGTACTAGAGACCCAGTACTTC. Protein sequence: CAWSVLETQYF.

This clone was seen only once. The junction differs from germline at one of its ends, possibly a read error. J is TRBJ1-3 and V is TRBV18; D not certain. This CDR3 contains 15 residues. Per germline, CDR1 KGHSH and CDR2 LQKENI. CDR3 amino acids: CASSPAVASGNTIYF. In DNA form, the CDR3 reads TGTGCCAGCTCACCAGCAGTGGCCTCTGGGAACACCATATATTTT.

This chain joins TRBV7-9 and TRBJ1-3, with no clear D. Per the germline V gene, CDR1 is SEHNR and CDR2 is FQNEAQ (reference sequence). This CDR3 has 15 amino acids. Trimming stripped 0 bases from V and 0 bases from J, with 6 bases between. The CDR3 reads CASSLAPSSGNTIYF. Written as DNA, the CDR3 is TGTGCCAGCAGCTTAGCTCCGAGCTCTGGAAACACCATATATTTT.

The CDR3 region has the DNA TGTGCCAGCAGCCGAGAACGGGGCGGACGGACCCAGTACTTC. It codes for CASSRERGGRTQYF. This chain uses TRBV5-6 with TRBJ2-5; D assignment may be TRBD1 or TRBD2 (5 bases each). The CDR3 consists of 14 residues. The V and J ends lost 4 bases and 7 bases respectively, with 17 bases between them. CDR1 is SGHDT, CDR2 YYEEEE, per germline. Filled out from reference TRBV5-6 and TRBJ2-5, the complete variable domain reads DAGVTQSPTHLIKTRGQQVTLRCSPKSGHDTVSWYQQALGQGPQFIFQYYEEEERQRGNFPDRFSGHQFPNYSSELNVNALLLGDSALYLCASSRERGGRTQYFGPGTRLLVL.

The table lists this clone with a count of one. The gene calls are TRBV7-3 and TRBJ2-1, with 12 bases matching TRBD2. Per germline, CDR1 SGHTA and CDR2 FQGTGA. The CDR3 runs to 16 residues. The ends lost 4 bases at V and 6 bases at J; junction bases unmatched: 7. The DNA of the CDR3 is TGTGCCAGCAGCTATCTAGCGGGGGGGCTGTTCAATGAGCAGTTCTTC. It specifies CASSYLAGGLFNEQFF.

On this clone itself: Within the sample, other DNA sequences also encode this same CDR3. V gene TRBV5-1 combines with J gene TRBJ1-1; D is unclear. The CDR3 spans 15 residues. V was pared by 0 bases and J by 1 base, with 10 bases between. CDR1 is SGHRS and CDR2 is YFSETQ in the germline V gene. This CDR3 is CASSLVGEGNTEAFF. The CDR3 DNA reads TGCGCCAGCAGCTTGGTTGGGGAGGGGAACACTGAAGCTTTCTTT.

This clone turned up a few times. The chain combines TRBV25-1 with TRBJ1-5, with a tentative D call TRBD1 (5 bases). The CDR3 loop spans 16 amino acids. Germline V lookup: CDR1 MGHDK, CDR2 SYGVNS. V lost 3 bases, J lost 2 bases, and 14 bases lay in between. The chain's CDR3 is CASSDGRVLGNQPQHF. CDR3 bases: TGTGCCAGCAGTGATGGCAGGGTGCTTGGCAATCAGCCCCAGCATTTT.

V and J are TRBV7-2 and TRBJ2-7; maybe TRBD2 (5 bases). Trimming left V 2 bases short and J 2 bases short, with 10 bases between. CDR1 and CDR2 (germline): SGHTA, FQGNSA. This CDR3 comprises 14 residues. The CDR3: CASSLSGTTYEQYF. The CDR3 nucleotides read TGTGCCAGCAGCTTATCGGGAACTACCTACGAGCAGTACTTC.

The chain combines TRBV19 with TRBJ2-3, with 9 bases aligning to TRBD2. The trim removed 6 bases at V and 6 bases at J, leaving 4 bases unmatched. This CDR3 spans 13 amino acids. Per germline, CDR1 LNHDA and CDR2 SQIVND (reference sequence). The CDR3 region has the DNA TGTGCCAGTAGCGGACTAGCGTTGGATACGCAGTATTTT. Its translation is CASSGLALDTQYF.

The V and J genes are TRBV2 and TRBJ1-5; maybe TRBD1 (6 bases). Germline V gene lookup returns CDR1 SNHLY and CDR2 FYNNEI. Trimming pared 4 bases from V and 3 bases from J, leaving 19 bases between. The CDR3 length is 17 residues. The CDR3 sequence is CASSVVRGPISNQPQHF. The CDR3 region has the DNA TGTGCCAGCAGTGTCGTCAGGGGCCCTATCTCCAATCAGCCCCAGCATTTT.